This TCR beta chain came from a study of T cell responses to AZD1222 COVID-19 vaccine. The study, taken as a whole, reports: Repertoire sampling was restricted to post-peak T cell response timepoints. A mostly white British donor set with more females was recruited, and clonal diversity was possibly underestimated.

Data came from immunoSEQ multiplex PCR; TCRdb stores just in-frame clones and leaves some out. This sample has under 200,000 clones, with roughly 93% found just once. On this clone: What it binds is unknown.

The sample in question was peripheral blood, obtained on day 0 of AZD1222 vaccination. This clonotype was sampled from an adult in good health.

The CDR3 sequence is CASSLQGAAYNEQFF. In DNA, the CDR3 is TGTGCCAGCAGCTTACAGGGGGCGGCGTACAATGAGCAGTTCTTC. This sequence joins TRBV7-2 and TRBJ2-1, with TRBD1 identical over 8 bases. The CDR3 loop spans 15 amino acids. The V gene's germline CDR1 is SGHTA and CDR2 FQGNSA. Trimming at V came to 2 bases and at J to 4 bases, leaving 4 bases not matched to a gene. The full variable domain, its missing parts supplied by reference TRBV7-2 and TRBJ2-1, is GAGVSQSPSNKVTEKGKDVELRCDPISGHTALYWYRQSLGQGLEFLIYFQGNSAPDKSGLPSDRFSAERTGGSVSTLTIQRTQQEDSAVYLCASSLQGAAYNEQFFGPGTRLTVL.